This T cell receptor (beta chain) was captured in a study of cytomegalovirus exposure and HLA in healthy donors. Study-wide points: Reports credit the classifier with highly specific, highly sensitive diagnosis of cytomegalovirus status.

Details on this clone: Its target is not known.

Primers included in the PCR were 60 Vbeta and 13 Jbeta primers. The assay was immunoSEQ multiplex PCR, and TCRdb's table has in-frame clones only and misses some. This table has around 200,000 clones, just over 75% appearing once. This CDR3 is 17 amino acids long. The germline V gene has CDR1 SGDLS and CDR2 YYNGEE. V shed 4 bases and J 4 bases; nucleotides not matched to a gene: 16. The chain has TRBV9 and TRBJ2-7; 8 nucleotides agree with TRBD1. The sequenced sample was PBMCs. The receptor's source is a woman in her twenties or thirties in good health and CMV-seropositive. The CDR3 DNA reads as TGTGCCAGCAGCTCCGGGTCAGGCAGGGGGCGTGTGTACGAGCAGTACTTC. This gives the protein CASSSGSGRGRVYEQYF.